Below are 22 T cell receptor beta chains sequenced from a single sample in a study of shared clonotypes between healthy human individuals. The naive CD8 population came from CD45RO-negative cells selected for CCR7, without terminally differentiated effector memory CD45RA+ cells. Measured with immunoSEQ multiplex PCR; TCRdb has only the in-frame clones, and not every one. In the table there are approximately 810,000 clones, 90% to 95% of which are singletons. Sequences were obtained from naive CD8+ T cells sorted from blood. The receptors here all came from a young man in good health.

J is TRBJ2-7 and V is TRBV11-2, with D perhaps matching TRBD1 or TRBD2 (6 bases each). V lost 3 bases, J lost 4 bases, and 13 bases lay in between. CDR1 SGHAT and CDR2 FQNNGV come from the germline V gene. CDR3 size: 14 residues. The CDR3, as DNA: TGTGCCAGCAGCTTCGGAGGGGGTCTTTACGAGCAGTACTTC. Translated, it gives CASSFGGGLYEQYF.

The chain combines TRBV19 with TRBJ2-3; D might be TRBD1 (6 bases). In germline, CDR1 is LNHDA, CDR2 SQIVND (reference sequence). The CDR3 covers 14 residues. V was shortened by 3 bases and J by 7 bases, with 14 bases between the two germline ends. CDR3 nucleotide sequence: TGTGCCAGTAGTATGGTCACAGGGAAGAATACGCAGTATTTT. This codes for CASSMVTGKNTQYF.

The genes are TRBV9 and TRBJ1-1; D is possibly TRBD1 (6 bases). CDR1 is SGDLS, CDR2 YYNGEE, per germline. The CDR3 sequence is 18 residues long. V gave up 0 bases and J gave up 5 bases, with 23 bases separating them. The CDR3 nucleotides are TGTGCCAGCAGCGTAGAGCCCCAGGGGCCGATTAGAGGGACTGAAGCTTTCTTT. Translation: CASSVEPQGPIRGTEAFF.

This clone showed up just once. The chain uses TRBV30 and TRBJ2-2; 10 bases align to TRBD2. CDR1 is GTSNPN, CDR2 SVGIG, per germline (reference sequence). The CDR3 is 18 amino acids. The ends lost 2 bases at V and 4 bases at J; junction bases unmatched: 13. CDR3 loop: CAWSSPLAGVTPTGELFF. The CDR3 DNA reads TGTGCCTGGAGTTCCCCTCTAGCGGGAGTTACGCCCACCGGGGAGCTGTTTTTT.

This chain connects TRBV5-4 to TRBJ2-2; TRBD2 matches at 14 bases. The germline CDR1 and CDR2 sequences are SGHNT and YYREEE (reference sequence). The CDR3 covers 16 residues. Trimming took 3 bases from V and 6 from J; bases not matched to a gene: 4. The chain's CDR3 is CASSWGLAGAPGELFF. CDR3 sequence (DNA): TGTGCCAGCAGCTGGGGACTAGCGGGAGCACCCGGGGAGCTGTTTTTT.

J is TRBJ2-7 and V is TRBV18; TRBD2 agrees at 9 bases. The CDR3 sequence is 15 residues long. Germline trimming cut 0 bases from V and 3 bases from J; bases unmatched to any gene: 3. Germline V gives CDR1 KGHSH, CDR2 LQKENI. The CDR3 protein is CASSPPAGGFYEQYF. The DNA of the CDR3 is TGTGCCAGCTCACCACCAGCGGGAGGCTTCTACGAGCAGTACTTC.

This chain links TRBV28 with TRBJ1-5, with D unclear. The CDR3 has 15 residues. Germline V gene data show CDR1 as MDHEN and CDR2 as SYDVKM. Trimming took off 3 bases at V and 0 bases at J, with 9 bases between the two ends. The CDR3 DNA is TGTGCCAGCAGTTTTAACCGCCTTAGCAATCAGCCCCAGCATTTT. Translation: CASSFNRLSNQPQHF.

J is TRBJ2-7 and V is TRBV30; unclear D gene. This CDR3 region has 12 residues. Germline V gene lookup returns CDR1 GTSNPN and CDR2 SVGIG (reference sequence). V lost 4 bases to trimming and J lost 7 bases, with 14 bases between them. The CDR3 DNA is TGTGCCTGGATCCCCCATTCTAGTGAGCAGTACTTC. Translating it yields CAWIPHSSEQYF.

The rearrangement uses TRBV27 and TRBJ2-5, with 9 bases that match TRBD1. From germline, CDR1 is MNHEY and CDR2 SMNVEV (reference sequence). J was trimmed by 3 bases and V by 5 bases; bases with no gene match: 10. The CDR3 covers 16 residues. In DNA form, the CDR3 reads TGTGCCAGCAGTCGCCACCCGGGACAGGGAAAAGAGACCCAGTACTTC. This encodes CASSRHPGQGKETQYF.

The gene calls are TRBV5-1 and TRBJ2-7; D might be TRBD1 (5 bases). V was pared by 0 bases and J by 2 bases, with 9 bases between. Germline V gene lookup returns CDR1 SGHRS and CDR2 YFSETQ. The CDR3 has 14 residues. The CDR3: CASSLEGNPYEQYF. CDR3 nucleotide sequence: TGCGCCAGCAGCTTGGAGGGGAACCCCTACGAGCAGTACTTC.

About this clone itself: This sample also contains other DNA sequences that code for the same CDR3. The chain has TRBV4-1 and TRBJ2-7; maybe TRBD1 (6 bases). Trimming left V 1 base short and J 0 bases short, with 10 bases between. The CDR3 runs 15 residues. Germline V CDR1 and CDR2: MGHRA, YSYEKL. CDR3 sequence: CASSQGQGTSYEQYF. In nucleotides, the CDR3 is TGCGCCAGCAGCCAAGGCCAGGGGACCTCCTACGAGCAGTACTTC.

The chain uses TRBV29-1 and TRBJ1-4, with 7 bases identical to TRBD1. Germline trimming cut 7 bases from V and 8 bases from J; bases unmatched to any gene: 19. Germline V CDR1 and CDR2: SQVTM, ANQGSEA. CDR3 length: 16 amino acids. CDR3: CSAIPRDSRWEEKLFF. CDR3 in DNA: TGCAGCGCTATCCCCCGGGACAGCCGTTGGGAAGAAAAACTGTTTTTT.

J is TRBJ2-1 and V is TRBV14; possible D gene TRBD2, 6 bases. This CDR3 contains 17 residues. Germline CDR1 and CDR2: SGHDN and FVKESK. Trimming took off 0 bases at V and 2 bases at J, with 14 bases between the two ends. The CDR3 region is CASSQEGSRGTYNEQFF. CDR3 nucleotide sequence: TGTGCCAGCAGCCAAGAAGGCAGTCGGGGGACCTACAATGAGCAGTTCTTC.

In nucleotides, the CDR3 is TGTGCCAGCAGTTACTCGATCGGCTCGGATCAGCCCCAGCATTTT. It translates to CASSYSIGSDQPQHF. The chain links TRBV6-6 to TRBJ1-5; no clear D. Germline V CDR1 and CDR2: MNHNY, SVGAGI (reference sequence). The CDR3 loop spans 15 amino acids. V was trimmed by 0 bases and J by 5 bases, leaving 11 bases between them.

This clone was observed once. The rearrangement uses TRBV5-1 and TRBJ1-1; possibly TRBD1 for D (5 bases). From germline, CDR1 is SGHRS and CDR2 YFSETQ. This CDR3 contains 15 residues. V was shortened by 0 bases and J by 4 bases, with 13 bases between the two germline ends. CDR3 in amino acids: CASSLGGTGGTEAFF. CDR3 coding DNA: TGCGCCAGCAGCTTGGGGGGAACAGGAGGCACTGAAGCTTTCTTT.

The chain joins TRBV30 to TRBJ2-1; no definite D call. Per the germline V gene, CDR1 is GTSNPN and CDR2 is SVGIG (reference sequence). The CDR3 is made up of 13 amino acids. Trimming cost V 2 bases and J 4 bases, with 9 bases left between them. Here the CDR3 reads CAWSTGSYNEQFF. CDR3 DNA: TGTGCCTGGAGTACCGGCTCATACAATGAGCAGTTCTTC.

V gene TRBV7-9 combines with J gene TRBJ2-5, with 15 bases that match TRBD2. Germline V CDR1 and CDR2: SEHNR, FQNEAQ (reference sequence). The length of the CDR3 is 16 residues. Losses at the gene ends were 5 bases for V and 5 bases for J; bases not matched to a gene: 6. The CDR3 DNA is TGTGCCAGCAGCCTCACCGGGACTAGCGGGAGGGAGACCCAGTACTTC. Protein product: CASSLTGTSGRETQYF.

This clone was found a few times. The rearrangement uses TRBV9 and TRBJ1-3; D is ambiguous. CDR1 SGDLS and CDR2 YYNGEE come from the germline V gene. The CDR3 covers 14 residues. V lost 3 bases and J lost 0, with 7 bases in between. The CDR3 DNA reads as TGTGCCAGCAGCGCCGGAAACTCTGGAAACACCATATATTTT. Protein sequence: CASSAGNSGNTIYF. The full variable domain, with the rest looked up from reference TRBV9 and TRBJ1-3, is DSGVTQTPKHLITATGQRVTLRCSPRSGDLSVYWYQQSLDQGLQFLIQYYNGEERAKGNILERFSAQQFPDLHSELNLSSLELGDSALYFCASSAGNSGNTIYFGEGSWLTVV.

The rearrangement joins TRBV7-6 to TRBJ2-1, with no clear D. The CDR3 covers 18 residues. V was pared by 7 bases and J by 4 bases, with 26 bases between. Germline V lookup: CDR1 SGHVS, CDR2 FNYEAQ. CDR3: CASTTLVPGVMAYNEQFF. As DNA, the CDR3 is TGTGCCAGCACCACCCTTGTCCCCGGCGTGATGGCGTACAATGAGCAGTTCTTC.

This sequence joins TRBV7-6 and TRBJ1-1, with 9 bases fitting TRBD1. V lost 5 bases, J lost 6 bases, and 7 bases stayed unmatched. Germline values: CDR1 SGHVS, CDR2 FNYEAQ. This CDR3 comprises 14 residues. The CDR3 DNA is TGTGCCAGCAGCAAAACAGGGGGCGCGGCTGAAGCTTTCTTT. As protein: CASSKTGGAAEAFF.

The chain links TRBV11-2 to TRBJ2-7, with a possible D match to TRBD1 (6 bases). V gave up 2 bases and J gave up 5 bases, with 19 bases separating them. Germline values: CDR1 SGHAT, CDR2 FQNNGV. CDR3 length: 16 residues. In nucleotides, the CDR3 is TGTGCCAGCAGCTTACCCCTGGCAGGGACAACCGACGAGCAGTACTTC. Protein: CASSLPLAGTTDEQYF. Using reference TRBV11-2 and TRBJ2-7 for the parts outside the CDR3, the full variable domain is EAGVAQSPRYKIIEKRQSVAFWCNPISGHATLYWYQQILGQGPKLLIQFQNNGVVDDSQLPKDRFSAERLKGVDSTLKIQPAKLEDSAVYLCASSLPLAGTTDEQYFGPGTRLTVT.

The V and J genes are TRBV6-1 and TRBJ1-4, with 9 bases matching TRBD1. The CDR3 totals 17 residues. V gave up 6 bases and J gave up 2 bases; unmatched junction bases: 10. Per germline, CDR1 MNHNS and CDR2 SASEGT. CDR3 bases: TGTGCCAGCAGAGAAACCGACAGGGGGGGTACTAATGAAAAACTGTTTTTT. Translation: CASRETDRGGTNEKLFF.